This TCR beta chain is from a study of response to subunit inactivated influenza vaccine. Study observations and caveats: The authors put forward the suggestion that each seasonal influenza vaccination may bring in only a limited number of new T cells.

This clonotype was observed at least ten times. Its antigen remains unknown. Germline V gene data show CDR1 as LNHNV and CDR2 as YYDKDF (reference sequence). Trimming took 3 bases from V and 7 from J; bases not matched to a gene: 12. This CDR3 contains 17 residues. TCRdb reanalysed the RT-PCR reads using MiXCR and keeps one entry per CDR3 protein. The sample holds 650,000 to 800,000 distinct CDR3 sequences, approximately 13% seen once. This TCR was sampled from a man aged 50 to 59 who received an inactivated influenza vaccine. This chain connects TRBV15 to TRBJ2-2; 9 nucleotides align to TRBD1. The source was PBMCs from blood, collected 14 to 15 days before vaccination. The CDR3 bases are TGTGCCACCAGCAGTTACACAGGGGGCTACGTAGACGGGGAGCTGTTTTTT. It encodes CATSSYTGGYVDGELFF.